This T cell receptor beta chain was obtained from a study of cytomegalovirus exposure and HLA in healthy donors. Though nominally healthy at sampling, donors likely had unrecorded immune exposures. Germline CDR1 is MNHEY and CDR2 is SMNVEV (reference sequence). Deletions cut 4 bases from V and 5 bases from J, with 23 bases between. The CDR3 covers 17 residues. Study results and limitations: There were 164 TCR beta chains listed as cytomegalovirus-associated. In a later analysis, several top co-occurrence clusters appeared linked to parvovirus B19, influenza, CMV and Epstein-Barr virus.

Details on this clone: What it binds is unknown.

It was with 60 Vbeta and 13 Jbeta primers that the PCR ran. Here immunoSEQ multiplex PCR was the method, and the copy in TCRdb shows in-frame clones only, minus some. In the table there are about 120,000 clones, about 90% of which are singletons. The sample comprised PBMCs. The rearrangement joins TRBV27 to TRBJ2-5; D might be TRBD1 (6 bases). This TCR was recovered from a middle-aged man in good health and CMV-seronegative. CDR3 region: CASSSRVQRGLGETQYF. As DNA, the CDR3 is TGTGCCAGCAGTTCCAGGGTTCAGAGGGGGTTGGGTGAGACCCAGTACTTC.